This TCR beta chain was identified in a study of cytomegalovirus exposure and HLA in healthy donors. The V and J ends lost 3 bases and 5 bases, in that order; junction bases with no gene match: 1. The CDR3 is 12 residues long. Germline V gene data show CDR1 as SEHNR and CDR2 as FQNEAQ (reference sequence). TCRdb's copy holds only in-frame clones and misses some; the assay was immunoSEQ multiplex PCR. The table records some 99,000 clones, roughly 90% of them present only once. The sequenced sample was PBMCs. This clonotype was obtained from a woman aged 18-30 years in good health and CMV-seronegative. V and J are TRBV7-9 and TRBJ2-7; 7 bases map to TRBD1. CDR3 coding DNA: TGTGCCAGCAGCTTCGGGACAGACGAGCAGTACTTC. Translating gives CASSFGTDEQYF. The full variable domain, rest sourced from reference TRBV7-9 and TRBJ2-7, is DTGVSQNPRHKITKRGQNVTFRCDPISEHNRLYWYRQTLGQGPEFLTYFQNEAQLEKSRLLSDRFSAERPKGSFSTLEIQRTEQGDSAMYLCASSFGTDEQYFGPGTRLTVT.